Below, one T cell receptor (beta chain) is given with its context. Its antigen remains unknown. Sequencing relied on a cDNA template that was reverse transcribed from extracted RNA. The table came from immunoSEQ multiplex PCR; TCRdb's copy has only in-frame clones and leaves some out. The sample carries more than 90,000 clones, approximately 38% recorded once. The sample is drawn from a study of CD8+ T cells in alopecia areata. Study-level background: The study gave treated patients oral tofacitinib at 5 to 10 mg twice daily. Findings and caveats of the study: Lesional scalp, especially alopecia totalis/universalis, showed higher clonality than normal scalp.

This CDR3 is built from 14 residues. Trimming left V 3 bases short and J 3 bases short, with 13 bases between. CDR1 SQVTM and CDR2 ANQGSEA come from the germline V gene. Sequencing was done on a sample of CD4+ T cells sorted from blood. The chain links TRBV29-1 to TRBJ2-3; D is uncertain. The source of this sequence is a human donor with alopecia areata. CDR3: CSVDGFLGTDTQYF. The CDR3 DNA reads TGCAGCGTTGACGGCTTCCTGGGGACAGATACGCAGTATTTT.